This is a list of T cell receptor beta chains from one sample in a study of T cell repertoires in cytomegalovirus infection. These receptors' antigens are unknown. TCRdb ran MiXCR on the reads and lists one entry per CDR3 protein. The table lists some 920,000 distinct CDR3 sequences, 31% of them singletons, with around 15% in the top ten. The source material was cultured CD8+ T cells from PBMCs, sampled from culture after CMV antigen stimulation. The source of these receptors is a human donor in good health (CMV status not recorded). Some clones in this sample may be carry-over from other donors' samples. Each CDR3 is given with its conserved first and last residue. Each record gives: D gene, V gene, clone size, J gene, CDR3 protein, CDR3 DNA. D genes are given only for firm matches. A row's size may be missing; if present it is once, few, many or a size class.

>TRBD2|TRBV7-8|many|TRBJ2-1
CASSPPGLAGGIYNEQFF
TGTGCCAGCAGCCCTCCGGGACTAGCGGGGGGGATCTACAATGAGCAGTTCTTC
>NA|TRBV6-1|NA|TRBJ2-2
CASRARGTGELFF
TGTGCCAGCAGGGCTCGGGGCACCGGGGAGCTGTTTTTT
>NA|TRBV6-1|NA|TRBJ1-2
CASSPWTAGYTF
TGTGCCAGCAGTCCATGGACAGCGGGCTACACCTTC
>TRBD1|TRBV7-8|few|TRBJ2-7
CASSLGSRTGGTYEQYF
TGTGCCAGCAGCTTAGGAAGTAGGACAGGGGGAACCTACGAGCAGTACTTC
>TRBD1|TRBV11-3|few|TRBJ2-1
CASSSWGQGGYEQFF
TGTGCCAGCAGCTCCTGGGGACAGGGGGGCTATGAGCAGTTCTTC
>TRBD1|TRBV19|NA|TRBJ2-5
CASSIYGTGRETQYF
TGTGCCAGTAGTATTTACGGGACAGGGAGAGAGACCCAGTACTTC
>TRBD1|TRBV9|many|TRBJ2-1
CASSAGTGGGEQFF
TGTGCCAGCAGTGCCGGGACAGGGGGTGGTGAGCAGTTCTTC
>TRBD1|TRBV2|NA|TRBJ2-7
CANSEAETNRGYEQYF
TGTGCCAACAGTGAAGCCGAGACCAACAGGGGTTACGAGCAGTACTTC
>NA|TRBV7-2|many|TRBJ1-2
CASSQMGDYGYTF
TGTGCCAGCAGCCAAATGGGGGACTATGGCTACACCTTC
>TRBD1|TRBV7-9|NA|TRBJ1-1
CASRLRQGGEAFF
TGTGCCAGCAGGTTAAGACAGGGAGGTGAAGCTTTCTTT
>NA|TRBV20-1|few|TRBJ1-2
CSAPAGLSGYTF
TGCAGTGCTCCTGCCGGACTCTCTGGCTACACCTTC
>TRBD1|TRBV11-2|few|TRBJ2-4
CASSSAGQGTKNIQYF
TGTGCCAGCAGCTCGGCGGGACAGGGAACCAAAAACATTCAGTACTTC
>NA|TRBV7-8|many|TRBJ2-1
CASSSTESSYNEQFF
TGTGCCAGCAGCTCCACTGAGAGCTCCTACAATGAGCAGTTCTTC
>NA|TRBV29-1|NA|TRBJ2-7
CSVLPSDRYEQYF
TGCAGCGTTCTCCCCTCGGACAGATACGAGCAGTACTTC
>NA|TRBV12-3/TRBV12-4|NA|TRBJ2-1
CASRETGSSYNEQFF
TGTGCCAGCAGGGAAACAGGGAGCTCCTACAATGAGCAGTTCTTC
>NA|TRBV2|once|TRBJ2-3
CASLGSSEADTQYF
TGTGCCAGCCTGGGTTCTAGCGAGGCAGATACGCAGTATTTT
>TRBD1|TRBV27|NA|TRBJ1-2
CASSYGTGANYGYTF
TGTGCCAGCAGCTACGGGACAGGGGCCAACTATGGCTACACCTTC
>NA|TRBV7-9|few|TRBJ1-6
CASSLAQYNSPLHF
TGTGCCAGCAGCTTAGCTCAGTATAATTCACCCCTCCACTTT
>TRBD2|TRBV12-3/TRBV12-4|NA|TRBJ2-7
CASSSHRGGLPYEQYF
TGTGCCAGCAGTTCCCATCGCGGGGGACTGCCGTACGAGCAGTACTTC
>NA|TRBV7-6|NA|TRBJ2-1
CASSLVSSVRINEQFF
TGTGCCAGCAGCTTAGTCTCGAGCGTCCGAATCAATGAGCAGTTCTTC
>NA|TRBV5-1|few|TRBJ2-1
CASRAADSSGNEQFF
TGCGCCAGCAGAGCGGCGGACTCCTCCGGCAATGAGCAGTTCTTC
>TRBD1|TRBV7-6|many|TRBJ2-1
CASSPGQGGYNEQFF
TGTGCCAGCAGCCCAGGACAGGGGGGCTACAATGAGCAGTTCTTC
>NA|TRBV7-8|medium-sized|TRBJ2-1
CASSFDVRDGEQFF
TGTGCCAGCAGCTTTGACGTGAGGGATGGGGAGCAGTTCTTC
>TRBD2|TRBV7-9|few|TRBJ2-5
CASSFPGLAGNGETQYF
TGTGCCAGCAGCTTCCCGGGACTAGCGGGGAACGGAGAGACCCAGTACTTC
>TRBD2|TRBV12-3/TRBV12-4|NA|TRBJ2-7
CASSLVSGGLLSYEQYF
TGTGCCAGCAGTTTGGTTAGCGGGGGCCTCCTCTCCTACGAGCAGTACTTC
>NA|TRBV27|NA|TRBJ2-3
CASSLLFGRPTSTDTQYF
TGTGCCAGCAGTTTATTATTCGGGCGGCCGACTAGCACAGATACGCAGTATTTT
>NA|TRBV7-9|few|TRBJ1-1
CASSLARGWTEAFF
TGTGCCAGCAGCTTAGCGAGGGGGTGGACTGAAGCTTTCTTT
>NA|TRBV27|NA|TRBJ2-1
CASSLRGRSNEQFF
TGTGCCAGCAGTCTCCGGGGAAGGTCCAATGAGCAGTTCTTC
>TRBD2|TRBV19|few|TRBJ2-1
CASSIDPVPTSGADNEQFF
TGTGCCAGTAGTATAGACCCTGTTCCAACTAGCGGGGCCGACAATGAGCAGTTCTTC
>TRBD1|TRBV7-9|many|TRBJ2-1
CASSYRTGSSYNEQFF
TGTGCCAGCAGCTACCGGACAGGTAGCTCCTACAATGAGCAGTTCTTC
>NA|TRBV5-5|few|TRBJ2-3
CASSSPSEFSTDTQYF
TGTGCCAGCAGCTCGCCCTCTGAATTTAGCACAGATACGCAGTATTTT
>TRBD2|TRBV24-1|NA|TRBJ2-3
CATSDLAGGDTQYF
TGTGCCACCAGTGATCTTGCGGGGGGTGATACGCAGTATTTT
>NA|TRBV6-1|few|TRBJ2-5
CAINVWTGSKETQYF
TGTGCCATTAATGTGTGGACGGGGTCAAAAGAGACCCAGTACTTC
>NA|TRBV12-3/TRBV12-4|NA|TRBJ1-2
CASSFGSHGYTF
TGTGCCAGCAGTTTCGGGAGCCATGGCTACACCTTC
>NA|TRBV6-2/TRBV6-3|NA|TRBJ2-5
CASSDLGREEETQYF
TGTGCCAGCAGCGATCTGGGCAGGGAGGAAGAGACCCAGTACTTC
>NA|TRBV12-3/TRBV12-4|NA|TRBJ2-1
CASSEAGHTYNEQFF
TGTGCCAGCAGTGAAGCGGGACACACCTACAATGAGCAGTTCTTC
>NA|TRBV11-2|NA|TRBJ1-1
CASSLNRLVGNTEAFF
TGTGCCAGCAGCTTAAATCGGCTGGTAGGGAACACTGAAGCTTTCTTT
>NA|TRBV12-3/TRBV12-4|NA|TRBJ2-7
CASSLHPLGVEQYF
TGTGCCAGCAGTCTCCATCCCTTGGGGGTCGAGCAGTACTTC
>TRBD1|TRBV7-9|few|TRBJ1-4
CASSVPTGELFF
TGTGCCAGCAGCGTCCCCACAGGGGAACTGTTTTTT
>NA|TRBV7-9|many|TRBJ2-1
CASSLETALNEQFF
TGTGCCAGCAGCTTAGAGACGGCACTCAATGAGCAGTTCTTC
>NA|TRBV10-1|few|TRBJ2-5
CASSESRVGEYGQETQYF
TGCGCCAGCAGTGAGTCGAGGGTTGGGGAATACGGACAAGAGACCCAGTACTTC
>TRBD1|TRBV6-5|NA|TRBJ1-1
CASSTGGYTEAFF
TGTGCCAGCAGCACAGGGGGCTACACTGAAGCTTTCTTT
>TRBD2|TRBV20-1|few|TRBJ2-3
CSARVKLGLAGVTDTQYF
TGCAGTGCTAGAGTCAAACTGGGACTAGCGGGGGTCACAGATACGCAGTATTTT
>NA|TRBV27|many|TRBJ1-5
CASSLSGQGNQPQHF
TGTGCCAGCAGCTTGTCGGGCCAGGGGAATCAGCCCCAGCATTTT
>NA|TRBV7-9|many|TRBJ2-1
CASSPALSAYNEQFF
TGTGCCAGCAGCCCCGCTTTGTCGGCCTACAATGAGCAGTTCTTC
>NA|TRBV2|once|TRBJ1-4
CASSEAPGAVEKLFF
TGTGCCAGCAGTGAAGCTCCTGGGGCGGTGGAAAAACTGTTTTTT
>TRBD1|TRBV20-1|few|TRBJ2-1
CSASQTGTGSYNEQFF
TGCAGTGCTAGCCAGACCGGGACAGGGTCCTACAATGAGCAGTTCTTC
>NA|TRBV10-3|few|TRBJ1-2
CAIRITGDYGYTF
TGTGCCATCAGAATAACAGGAGACTATGGCTACACCTTC
>NA|TRBV15|NA|TRBJ2-3
CATSSRTISTDTQYF
TGTGCCACCAGCTCACGGACTATTAGCACAGATACGCAGTATTTT
>NA|TRBV25-1|few|TRBJ1-2
CASSEAGSNGYTF
TGTGCCAGCAGTGAGGCAGGGTCAAATGGCTACACCTTC
>TRBD2|TRBV10-3|NA|TRBJ2-7
CASIGGDEQYF
TGTGCCAGCATCGGGGGGGACGAGCAGTACTTC
>TRBD2|TRBV12-3/TRBV12-4|few|TRBJ2-1
CASRPGTSGGAGNEQFF
TGTGCCAGCAGACCCGGGACTAGCGGGGGGGCTGGAAATGAGCAGTTCTTC
>TRBD2|TRBV11-2|NA|TRBJ2-3
CASERSGASGTGTQYF
TGTGCCAGCGAACGATCCGGAGCTAGCGGGACGGGAACGCAGTATTTT
>NA|TRBV7-7|few|TRBJ2-3
CASSRSVSQTDTQYF
TGTGCTAGCAGCCGTAGCGTTTCCCAGACAGATACGCAGTATTTT
>NA|TRBV5-8|few|TRBJ2-1
CASSPKQGRSYNEQFF
TGTGCCAGCAGCCCCAAACAGGGCCGCTCCTACAATGAGCAGTTCTTC